The rows below give T cell receptor beta chains drawn from one sample of a study of blood T cell repertoires in COVID-19. Data came from immunoSEQ multiplex PCR; TCRdb stores just in-frame clones and leaves some out. The sample has about 250,000 clones; around 88% are singletons. What was sequenced was peripheral blood. All receptors derive from an elderly man with acute or convalescent COVID-19. CDR3s include the opening cysteine and the closing phenylalanine or tryptophan. D genes are given only for firm matches. The size of a clone is reported for some rows only, either as once, few or many, or as a class for expanded clones.

J | D | V | size | CDR3 | DNA
TRBJ2-1 | TRBD2 | TRBV15 | NA | CATSRLRGGEGVPFF | TGTGCCACCAGCAGATTGCGGGGGGGAGAAGGAGTACCGTTCTTC
TRBJ2-1 | TRBD1 | TRBV19 | NA | CASSTTGQGRVNEQFF | TGTGCCAGTAGTACCACCGGACAGGGACGAGTTAATGAGCAGTTCTTC
TRBJ2-5 | TRBD1 | TRBV4-2 | NA | CASSQVEDRGQGETQYF | TGTGCCAGCAGCCAAGTCGAGGACAGGGGGCAAGGAGAGACCCAGTACTTC
TRBJ2-7 | TRBD1 | TRBV11-2 | NA | CASSLRTGGIGTYEQYF | TGTGCCAGCAGCTTGAGGACAGGGGGTATTGGAACCTACGAGCAGTACTTC
TRBJ1-1 | TRBD1 | TRBV2 | once | CASSYTQGVTEAFF | TGTGCCAGCAGTTATACACAGGGGGTCACTGAAGCTTTCTTT
TRBJ2-3 | NA | TRBV29-1 | once | CSVHKGADTQYF | TGCAGCGTGCATAAAGGAGCAGATACGCAGTATTTT
TRBJ2-3 | TRBD2 | TRBV27 | NA | CASSLGGRVDTQYF | TGTGCCAGCTCCCTGGGGGGGAGAGTTGATACGCAGTATTTT
TRBJ2-4 | TRBD1 | TRBV7-9 | NA | CASSLALGQGENIQYF | TGTGCCAGCAGCTTAGCTCTAGGACAGGGAGAAAACATTCAGTACTTC
TRBJ1-2 | TRBD1 | TRBV2 | NA | CASRDRGGYGYTF | TGTGCCAGTCGGGACAGGGGCGGATATGGCTACACCTTC
TRBJ2-2 | NA | TRBV9 | once | CASSVLLGTNTGELFF | TGTGCCAGCAGCGTGCTTCTCGGGACAAACACCGGGGAGCTGTTTTTT
TRBJ2-7 | NA | TRBV7-3 | NA | CASSPSTSRDEQYF | TGTGCCAGCAGCCCCTCGACTAGTCGCGACGAGCAGTACTTC
TRBJ2-2 | NA | TRBV2 | NA | CASSPVAEELFF | TGTGCCAGCAGCCCCGTAGCAGAGGAGCTGTTTTTT
TRBJ1-1 | NA | TRBV5-6 | NA | CASSLFELMNTEAFF | TGTGCCAGCAGCTTGTTTGAACTTATGAACACTGAAGCTTTCTTT
TRBJ2-2 | TRBD2 | TRBV7-9 | NA | CASSLAGGNTGELFF | TGTGCCAGCAGCTTGGCGGGGGGGAACACCGGGGAGCTGTTTTTT
TRBJ2-7 | TRBD1 | TRBV28 | NA | CASRDRVGKEDYEQYF | TGTGCCAGCCGGGACAGGGTGGGAAAAGAAGACTACGAGCAGTACTTC
TRBJ1-2 | TRBD1 | TRBV11-2 | once | CASSETGVNYGYTF | TGTGCCAGCAGCGAGACAGGGGTGAACTATGGCTACACCTTC
TRBJ1-1 | NA | TRBV19 | NA | CASSIFRGEAFF | TGTGCCAGTAGTATATTTAGAGGTGAAGCTTTCTTT
TRBJ2-1 | TRBD2 | TRBV6-6 | NA | CASREREARGEQFF | TGTGCCAGCAGGGAGCGGGAGGCGAGGGGTGAGCAGTTCTTC
TRBJ2-5 | NA | TRBV11-2 | NA | CASSLAHFARETQYF | TGTGCCAGCAGCTTAGCCCACTTTGCGAGGGAGACCCAGTACTTC
TRBJ2-4 | TRBD2 | TRBV19 | NA | CASQPAGKNIQYF | TGTGCCAGTCAGCCAGCGGGGAAAAACATTCAGTACTTC
TRBJ1-6 | TRBD1 | TRBV5-1 | NA | CASRRQGGSPLHF | TGCGCCAGCCGTAGACAGGGAGGTTCACCCCTCCACTTT
TRBJ2-1 | TRBD1 | TRBV7-9 | NA | CASSKGTGGPYNEQFF | TGTGCCAGCAGCAAAGGGACAGGGGGCCCCTACAATGAGCAGTTCTTC
TRBJ1-4 | NA | TRBV6-1 | NA | CASSELPGGVEKLFF | TGTGCCAGCAGTGAACTCCCCGGAGGGGTGGAAAAACTGTTTTTT
TRBJ1-2 | TRBD1 | TRBV10-3 | NA | CAIRGTGRNYGYTF | TGTGCCATCAGGGGGACAGGCAGGAACTATGGCTACACCTTC
TRBJ1-1 | TRBD1 | TRBV6-2/TRBV6-3 | NA | CASSHRTGMNTEAFF | TGTGCCAGCAGTCACCGGACAGGGATGAACACTGAAGCTTTCTTT
TRBJ2-1 | TRBD1 | TRBV5-1 | NA | CASSVGTAYNEQFF | TGCGCCAGCAGCGTCGGGACAGCTTACAATGAGCAGTTCTTC
TRBJ1-1 | TRBD1 | TRBV19 | NA | CASSRDSTEAFF | TGTGCCAGTAGTAGGGACAGTACTGAAGCTTTCTTT
TRBJ1-2 | TRBD1 | TRBV6-2/TRBV6-3 | NA | CASSLPTGVGYTF | TGTGCCAGCAGCCTCCCGACAGGGGTTGGCTACACCTTC
TRBJ2-1 | TRBD1 | TRBV28 | NA | CASSRILTGVNEQFF | TGTGCCAGCAGCCGAATCCTTACAGGGGTAAATGAGCAGTTCTTC
TRBJ2-5 | TRBD1 | TRBV5-6 | NA | CASSPGTGYGTQYF | TGTGCCAGCAGTCCCGGGACAGGGTATGGGACCCAGTACTTC
TRBJ1-1 | NA | TRBV7-9 | NA | CASSRPGGPAEAFF | TGTGCCAGCAGCCGTCCGGGGGGTCCCGCTGAAGCTTTCTTT
TRBJ2-2 | TRBD1 | TRBV3-1/TRBV3-2 | NA | CASSQELDEGADTGELFF | TGTGCCAGCAGCCAAGAATTAGATGAGGGGGCGGACACCGGGGAGCTGTTTTTT